Below, one T cell receptor (beta chain) is given with its context. Its target is unknown. The sample belongs to a study of PD-L1 blockade in urothelial cancer. Study information: At some point between 2013 and 2015, patients got going on atezolizumab, taking 1,200 mg intravenously every 3 weeks. At 3 weeks (second dose) and 6 weeks after starting treatment, blood was analyzed.

Between the trimmed V and J ends, which lost 4 bases and 1 base, there was a span of 11 bases. Germline V gives CDR1 SGHRS, CDR2 YFSETQ. The length of the CDR3 is 14 residues. Sample numbers ranged from 1 to 8 per patient, encompassing pretreatment and on-treatment collections. Here immunoSEQ multiplex PCR was the method, and the copy in TCRdb shows in-frame clones only, minus some. The table records about 52,000 clones, 77% of them present only once. General study points: Lower pretreatment blood TCR clonality, under the median, predicted better survival, researchers reported.

The input for sequencing was PBMCs, taken around atezolizumab (anti-PD-L1) treatment. The chain has TRBV5-1 and TRBJ2-5; D is undetermined. The clonotype comes from an older man with urothelial cancer. The CDR3 sequence: CASSTPEFQETQYF. The CDR3 region has the DNA TGCGCCAGCAGCACCCCGGAGTTCCAAGAGACCCAGTACTTC.